A single sample is the source of the 8 T cell receptor beta chains below, sequenced in a study of CD4 T cells in relation to SARS-CoV-2 and coronaviruses. Which antigens these TCRs recognize remains unknown. Method: immunoSEQ multiplex PCR; TCRdb's copy keeps in-frame clones and lacks some. The data contain roughly 17,000 clones, around 77% of them singletons. Unexposed donor CD4+ T cells date from 2011-2018, before the COVID-19 pandemic. The cells were cultured for approximately 10 days before CD4+ T cells were isolated. Sequencing was performed on CD4+ T cells from PBMCs, cultured in vitro. The receptors were gathered from a human donor in good health.

V usage is TRBV5-5 and J usage is TRBJ1-1; D is possibly TRBD1 (5 bases). Germline CDR1 and CDR2: SGHKS and YYEKEE (reference sequence). V lost 6 bases and J 0 bases, leaving 12 bases between the germline ends. The CDR3 covers 14 residues. CDR3 in DNA: TGTGCCAGCACCTCAGACAGCATGAACACTGAAGCTTTCTTT. This sequence encodes CASTSDSMNTEAFF. The full variable domain, in which reference TRBV5-5 and TRBJ1-1 provide the parts outside the CDR3, is DAGVTQSPTHLIKTRGQQVTLRCSPISGHKSVSWYQQVLGQGPQFIFQYYEKEERGRGNFPDRFSARQFPNYSSELNVNALLLGDSALYLCASTSDSMNTEAFFGQGTRLTVV.

The chain uses TRBV19 and TRBJ1-4; D is undetermined. Trimming cost V 3 bases and J 4 bases, with 9 bases left between them. Germline-derived CDR1 and CDR2 are LNHDA and SQIVND (reference sequence). The CDR3 runs 14 residues. The CDR3 sequence is CASSIPAGNEKLFF. The CDR3, as DNA: TGTGCCAGTAGTATCCCGGCGGGTAATGAAAAACTGTTTTTT.

The chain employs TRBV27 and TRBJ1-5, with D unresolved. The germline gives CDR1 MNHEY, CDR2 SMNVEV (reference sequence). The CDR3 spans 14 residues. Trimming stripped 6 bases from V and 0 bases from J, with 9 bases between. The CDR3 bases are TGTGCCAGCAGCCCCACAACTAGCAATCAGCCCCAGCATTTT. It codes for CASSPTTSNQPQHF.

The V call is TRBV19, the J call TRBJ2-5; 13 nucleotides match TRBD2. The CDR3 is 14 residues long. CDR1 is LNHDA, CDR2 SQIVND, per germline (reference sequence). V dropped 6 bases and J dropped 7; count of bases not matched to a gene: 5. This CDR3 reads CASSGTSGTGTQYF. The CDR3 DNA reads TGTGCCAGTAGCGGGACTAGCGGGACGGGGACCCAGTACTTC.

The V call is TRBV2, the J call TRBJ2-1; 9 bases line up with TRBD2. CDR1 and CDR2 (germline): SNHLY, FYNNEI. CDR3 size: 14 residues. Trimming removed 4 bases from V and 6 bases from J; junction bases left unmatched: 4. CDR3 region: CASSVAGGVNEQFF. For the CDR3, the DNA is TGTGCCAGCAGTGTCGCGGGAGGGGTCAATGAGCAGTTCTTC. The whole variable domain, filled in from reference TRBV2 and TRBJ2-1, reads EPEVTQTPSHQVTQMGQEVILRCVPISNHLYFYWYRQILGQKVEFLVSFYNNEISEKSEIFDDQFSVERPDGSNFTLKIRSTKLEDSAMYFCASSVAGGVNEQFFGPGTRLTVL.

J is TRBJ2-5 and V is TRBV5-1; TRBD2 aligns across 14 bases. The trim removed 3 bases at V and 2 bases at J, leaving 3 bases unmatched. Germline V gene lookup returns CDR1 SGHRS and CDR2 YFSETQ. This CDR3 is 16 amino acids long. CDR3 nucleotide sequence: TGCGCCAGCAGCTCCGGGACTAGCGGGAGACAAGAGACCCAGTACTTC. Its translation is CASSSGTSGRQETQYF.

CDR3 DNA sequence: TGTGCCAGCAGCTTAGATCAGCTGTCGGATACGCAGTATTTT. Protein sequence: CASSLDQLSDTQYF. The chain links TRBV11-2 to TRBJ2-3; D gene unclear. V lost 0 bases and J 6 bases, leaving 10 bases between the germline ends. The germline V gene encodes CDR1 SGHAT and CDR2 FQNNGV. The length of the CDR3 is 14 residues.

This chain joins TRBV4-1 and TRBJ1-1, with 7 bases matching TRBD1. The ends lost 4 bases at V and 1 base at J; junction bases unmatched: 6. The V gene's germline CDR1 is MGHRA and CDR2 YSYEKL. The CDR3 is 15 residues long. The CDR3 sequence is CASSLPQGGNTEAFF. The CDR3, as DNA: TGCGCCAGCAGCCTCCCCCAGGGGGGGAACACTGAAGCTTTCTTT.